The source of this T cell receptor beta chain is a study of PD-1 blockade in classical Hodgkin lymphoma. Assay: immunoSEQ multiplex PCR; the TCRdb copy retains only in-frame clones and omits some. The table records some 96,000 clones, approximately 80% of them present only once. The CDR3 has 14 amino acids. Per the germline V gene, CDR1 is MDHEN and CDR2 is SYDVKM. V was pared by 8 bases and J by 2 bases, with 8 bases of the junction left unmatched. Following autologous stem cell transplantation, relapse occurred in every patient, and exposure to brentuximab vedotin varied. Classifying best responses yielded complete response, partial response or progressive disease. Worth noting for this clone: Its antigen is not known.

General observations from the study: Baseline TCR diversity was reportedly lower in newly diagnosed patients than healthy donors.

The TCR sequence derives from a human donor with classical Hodgkin lymphoma. The starting material was peripheral blood mononuclear cells (PBMCs), obtained at baseline. The chain has TRBV28 and TRBJ2-7, with 8 nucleotides matching TRBD1. The CDR3 reads CASYDRGGTYEQYF. The CDR3 nucleotides read TGTGCCAGCTACGACAGGGGCGGAACCTACGAGCAGTACTTC.